This passage covers 26 T cell receptor beta chains from one sample sequenced in a study of shared clonotypes between healthy human individuals. Assay used: immunoSEQ multiplex PCR; TCRdb lists only in-frame clones, some missing. The sample shows under 2,000,000 clones, approximately 95% of them seen only once. CD8 cells classed as naive were CD45RO-negative and positively selected for CCR7, excluding terminally differentiated effector memory CD45RA+ cells. The specimen was naive CD8+ T cells sorted from blood. These receptors came from a man between 18 and 29 years old in good health.

This rearrangement joins TRBV6-1 to TRBJ1-3; D is unresolved. Germline CDR1 and CDR2: MNHNS and SASEGT. Trimming stripped 0 bases from V and 2 bases from J, with 8 bases between. There are 15 residues in the CDR3. CDR3 sequence: CASSEAGSAGNTIYF. The CDR3 DNA is TGTGCCAGCAGTGAAGCAGGGTCGGCTGGAAACACCATATATTTT.

This clone was counted a single time. The rearrangement links TRBV4-1 to TRBJ1-4; a weak D match, TRBD1 (5 bases). The CDR3 consists of 14 residues. Trimming left V 0 bases short and J 10 bases short, with 12 bases between. Germline CDR1 is MGHRA and CDR2 is YSYEKL. The CDR3 region is CASSQDRGDGKLFF. CDR3 DNA: TGCGCCAGCAGCCAAGATCGCGGGGACGGAAAACTGTTTTTT.

V is TRBV18 and J is TRBJ1-4, with D uncertain. The V gene lost 3 bases and the J gene lost 8 bases, with 16 bases spanning the gap. The CDR3 contains 15 residues. In germline, CDR1 is KGHSH, CDR2 LQKENI. The CDR3 is CASSPSKGSPEKLFF. CDR3 bases: TGTGCCAGCTCACCGTCGAAGGGTAGTCCAGAAAAACTGTTTTTT.

This chain connects TRBV27 to TRBJ2-1, with 10 bases fitting TRBD2. V lost 5 bases and J lost 4; bases outside the gene matches: 11. CDR3 length: 17 residues. Germline CDR1 is MNHEY and CDR2 is SMNVEV (reference sequence). CDR3 loop: CASSNRVGLAEYNEQFF. The CDR3 region has the DNA TGTGCCAGCAGTAATCGTGTTGGACTAGCGGAATACAATGAGCAGTTCTTC.

This rearrangement joins TRBV4-1 to TRBJ1-1; 8 bases align to TRBD1. The CDR3 is made up of 16 amino acids. Germline V gene sequence: CDR1 MGHRA, CDR2 YSYEKL. J lost 2 bases, V lost 4 bases, and 9 bases had no gene match. The CDR3 nucleotides are TGCGCCAGCAGCCTGCGTCGGACAGGGCCCAACACTGAAGCTTTCTTT. Its translation: CASSLRRTGPNTEAFF.

The chain joins TRBV10-3 to TRBJ2-3, with 8 positions matching TRBD2. This CDR3 has 17 amino acids. Germline V lookup: CDR1 ENHRY, CDR2 SYGVKD. The trim removed 2 bases at V and 2 bases at J, leaving 9 bases unmatched. CDR3 sequence: CAISEPRAGEATDTQYF. In DNA form, the CDR3 reads TGTGCCATCAGTGAGCCCAGAGCGGGGGAGGCCACAGATACGCAGTATTTT.

CDR3 coding DNA: TGTGCCAGCAGCGTAGGGGGCTCCACCAGCTCTGGAAACACCATATATTTT. Translation gives CASSVGGSTSSGNTIYF. The chain carries TRBV9 and TRBJ1-3; D possibly corresponds to TRBD1 (5 bases). This CDR3 spans 17 amino acids. CDR1 is SGDLS and CDR2 is YYNGEE in the germline V gene. Trimming left V 0 bases short and J 0 bases short, with 13 bases between.

This clone was picked up one time. The chain employs TRBV6-6 and TRBJ1-2; no definite D call. V was trimmed by 2 bases and J by 4 bases, leaving 5 bases between them. The length of the CDR3 is 12 residues. CDR1 is MNHNY and CDR2 is SVGAGI in the germline V gene (reference sequence). CDR3 residues: CASSYGVYGYTF. The DNA for the CDR3 is TGTGCCAGCAGTTACGGGGTCTATGGCTACACCTTC.

The genes are TRBV18 and TRBJ2-5; possible D gene TRBD2, 5 bases. CDR3 size: 15 residues. The germline gives CDR1 KGHSH, CDR2 LQKENI. V was cut by 3 bases and J by 5 bases, with 16 bases left in between. The DNA of the CDR3 is TGTGCCAGCTCACCCTCGGGATATAGACGGGAGACCCAGTACTTC. As protein: CASSPSGYRRETQYF. Drawing the rest from reference TRBV18 and TRBJ2-5, the complete variable domain is NAGVMQNPRHLVRRRGQEARLRCSPMKGHSHVYWYRQLPEEGLKFMVYLQKENIIDESGMPKERFSAEFPKEGPSILRIQQVVRGDSAAYFCASSPSGYRRETQYFGPGTRLLVL.

This clone was found once. The chain recombines TRBV27 with TRBJ1-1; 8 nucleotides line up with TRBD1. With V trimmed by 4 bases and J by 2 bases, 6 bases remained unmatched. CDR3 length: 15 amino acids. Germline-derived CDR1 and CDR2 are MNHEY and SMNVEV (reference sequence). The CDR3 reads CASSYQGASNTEAFF. The DNA of the CDR3 is TGTGCCAGCAGTTATCAGGGGGCGTCCAACACTGAAGCTTTCTTT.

The chain couples TRBV29-1 to TRBJ2-3, with TRBD2 as a possible D gene (5 bases). The CDR3 runs 12 residues. Trimming removed 4 bases at V and 2 bases at J, with 7 bases between. Germline V lookup: CDR1 SQVTM, CDR2 ANQGSEA. DNA for the CDR3: TGCAGCGTTGTCGGACTCACAGATACGCAGTATTTT. Its protein product is CSVVGLTDTQYF.

The V call is TRBV5-1, the J call TRBJ2-1; D ambiguous. There are 13 residues in the CDR3. Trimming took off 4 bases at V and 2 bases at J, with 7 bases between the two ends. Per germline, CDR1 SGHRS and CDR2 YFSETQ. This chain's CDR3 is CASSPAPYNEQFF. The CDR3 DNA reads TGCGCCAGCAGCCCCGCCCCCTACAATGAGCAGTTCTTC.

The gene calls are TRBV28 and TRBJ1-1; D gene uncertain. The CDR3 totals 11 residues. V lost 3 bases to trimming and J lost 4 bases, with 3 bases between them. Per the germline V gene, CDR1 is MDHEN and CDR2 is SYDVKM. The CDR3 region is CASSFITEAFF. CDR3 nucleotide sequence: TGTGCCAGCAGTTTCATCACTGAAGCTTTCTTT. The full variable domain, rest sourced from reference TRBV28 and TRBJ1-1, is DVKVTQSSRYLVKRTGEKVFLECVQDMDHENMFWYRQDPGLGLRLIYFSYDVKMKEKGDIPEGYSVSREKKERFSLILESASTNQTSMYLCASSFITEAFFGQGTRLTVV.

The J gene is TRBJ2-7, the V gene TRBV29-1, with 14 positions matching TRBD2. V lost 3 bases and J lost 1; bases outside the gene matches: 11. The CDR3 is 18 residues long. Germline V gene lookup returns CDR1 SQVTM and CDR2 ANQGSEA. The CDR3 DNA sequence: TGCAGCGTTGAGGGGACTAGCGGGAGAGGTGCCCATTCCTACGAGCAGTACTTC. As protein: CSVEGTSGRGAHSYEQYF.

This chain links TRBV10-1 with TRBJ2-7; D might be TRBD1 or TRBD2, each matching 5 bases. CDR1 is WNHNN and CDR2 is SYGVQD in the germline V gene (reference sequence). The CDR3 totals 17 residues. V was pared by 5 bases and J by 3 bases, with 23 bases between. CDR3 in DNA: TGCGCCAGCAGTAAAGGGACCTTAGAAAAGCGAGGCTACGAGCAGTACTTC. Translation gives CASSKGTLEKRGYEQYF.

Written as DNA, the CDR3 is TGTGCCACCCAGGGACAGGGAGGACTGTGTGAAAAACTGTTTTTT. It is translated as CATQGQGGLCEKLFF. The chain joins TRBV27 to TRBJ1-4, with 9 nucleotides matching TRBD1. J was trimmed by 7 bases and V by 10 bases; bases with no gene match: 13. CDR1 MNHEY and CDR2 SMNVEV come from the germline V gene (reference sequence). The CDR3 has 15 residues.

This chain joins TRBV4-1 and TRBJ2-3; the match to TRBD1 covers 9 bases. V shed 3 bases, J shed 2 bases, and the junction held 6 bases outside the gene matches. CDR1 MGHRA and CDR2 YSYEKL come from the germline V gene. This CDR3 comprises 16 residues. The DNA of the CDR3 is TGCGCCAGCAGCCAGATAGGACAGGGGCTCACAGATACGCAGTATTTT. Its translation is CASSQIGQGLTDTQYF.

This chain joins TRBV5-8 and TRBJ2-7, with D possibly matching TRBD1 (6 bases). V lost 5 bases, J lost 2 bases, and 14 bases lay in between. Germline assignment: CDR1 SGHTS and CDR2 YDEGEE. This CDR3 has 14 amino acids. The CDR3 loop is CASSLQGFTYEQYF. In DNA, the CDR3 is TGTGCCAGCAGTCTACAGGGATTTACCTACGAGCAGTACTTC. Full variable domain (missing parts from reference TRBV5-8 and TRBJ2-7): EAGVTQSPTHLIKTRGQQATLRCSPISGHTSVYWYQQALGLGLQFLLWYDEGEERNRGNFPPRFSGRQFPNYSSELNVNALELEDSALYLCASSLQGFTYEQYFGPGTRLTVT.

The rearrangement joins TRBV7-9 to TRBJ2-1; TRBD2 aligns across 7 bases. Germline CDR1 SEHNR, CDR2 FQNEAQ (reference sequence). The CDR3 covers 15 residues. The V and J ends lost 3 bases and 6 bases, in that order; junction bases with no gene match: 8. CDR3 loop: CASSFGGGGFNEQFF. The CDR3, as DNA: TGTGCCAGCAGCTTTGGCGGGGGAGGTTTCAATGAGCAGTTCTTC.

V is TRBV10-3 and J is TRBJ2-5; 13 positions match TRBD2. V gave up 6 bases and J gave up 4 bases; unmatched junction bases: 5. Germline V CDR1 and CDR2: ENHRY, SYGVKD. This CDR3 has 15 amino acids. The CDR3 region is CAIRGTSGDRETQYF. In DNA, the CDR3 is TGTGCCATCAGAGGGACTAGCGGGGACCGAGAGACCCAGTACTTC.

This chain joins TRBV29-1 and TRBJ2-5; D perhaps matches TRBD2 (5 bases). Trimming took off 5 bases at V and 3 bases at J, with 10 bases between the two ends. The CDR3 contains 12 residues. From germline, CDR1 is SQVTM and CDR2 ANQGSEA. CDR3 in DNA: TGCAGCGTTCTGACCGGGGAAGAGACCCAGTACTTC. Amino acids: CSVLTGEETQYF.

The J gene is TRBJ2-1, the V gene TRBV5-5; 12 bases are a match to TRBD1. The CDR3 contains 16 residues. Trimming removed 4 bases from V and 8 bases from J; junction bases left unmatched: 10. CDR1 SGHKS and CDR2 YYEKEE come from the germline V gene (reference sequence). In DNA, the CDR3 is TGTGCCAGCAGCGCACCGGGACAGGGGGCGGAGGATGAGCAGTTCTTC. Amino acids: CASSAPGQGAEDEQFF.

The chain joins TRBV27 to TRBJ2-3, with D unresolved. Trimming cost V 3 bases and J 2 bases, with 9 bases left between them. The length of the CDR3 is 14 residues. Germline V gene sequence: CDR1 MNHEY, CDR2 SMNVEV (reference sequence). The CDR3 nucleotides read TGTGCCAGCAGTTTTTTCCCTCTCACAGATACGCAGTATTTT. Translating it yields CASSFFPLTDTQYF.

The rearrangement links TRBV4-3 to TRBJ2-1, with a tentative D call TRBD2 (6 bases). CDR1 and CDR2 (germline): LGHNA, YSLEER. Trimming pared 0 bases from V and 6 bases from J, leaving 21 bases between. CDR3 length: 18 amino acids. The CDR3 is CASSQDPYGGTPANEQFF. CDR3 in DNA: TGCGCCAGCAGCCAAGACCCTTACGGGGGAACCCCTGCCAATGAGCAGTTCTTC.

This clone has a single count. This chain uses TRBV27 with TRBJ1-1; D ambiguous. The CDR3 spans 14 residues. The ends were cut back, 0 bases at V and 6 bases at J, with 11 bases in the middle. CDR1 MNHEY and CDR2 SMNVEV come from the germline V gene (reference sequence). The DNA for the CDR3 is TGTGCCAGCAGTTTATCGTGGACGGGTTCTGAAGCTTTCTTT. It yields the protein CASSLSWTGSEAFF.

The chain carries TRBV18 and TRBJ2-5; D remains ambiguous. The germline V gene has CDR1 KGHSH and CDR2 LQKENI. V was pared by 0 bases and J by 2 bases, with 7 bases between. The CDR3 consists of 14 residues. CDR3 in amino acids: CASSPPVRQETQYF. Written as DNA, the CDR3 is TGTGCCAGCTCACCACCGGTGAGACAAGAGACCCAGTACTTC.